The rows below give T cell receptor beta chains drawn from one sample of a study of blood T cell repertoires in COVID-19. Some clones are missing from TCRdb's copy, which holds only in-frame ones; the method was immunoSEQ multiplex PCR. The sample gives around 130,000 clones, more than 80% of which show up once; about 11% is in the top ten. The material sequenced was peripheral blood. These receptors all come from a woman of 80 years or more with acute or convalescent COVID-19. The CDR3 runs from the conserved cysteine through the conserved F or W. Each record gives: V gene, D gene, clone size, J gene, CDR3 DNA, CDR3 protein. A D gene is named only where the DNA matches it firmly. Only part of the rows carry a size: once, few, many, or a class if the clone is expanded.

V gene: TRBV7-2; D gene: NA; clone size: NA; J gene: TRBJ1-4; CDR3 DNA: TGTGCCAGCAGCTTAAATAGTGCAACTAATGAAAAACTGTTTTTT; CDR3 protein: CASSLNSATNEKLFF
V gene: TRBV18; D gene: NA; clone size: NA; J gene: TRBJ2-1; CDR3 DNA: TGTGCCAGCTCACCTTTTACCGGGACTCCCAATGAGCAGTTCTTC; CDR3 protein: CASSPFTGTPNEQFF
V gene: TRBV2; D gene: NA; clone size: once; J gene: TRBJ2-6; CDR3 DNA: TGTGCCAGCGCAACAGGGAGTGGGGCCAACGTCCTGACTTTC; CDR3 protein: CASATGSGANVLTF
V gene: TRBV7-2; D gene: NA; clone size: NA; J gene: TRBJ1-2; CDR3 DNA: TGTGCCAGCAGCCCGTCGCAGGGGCCCTATGGCTACACCTTC; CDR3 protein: CASSPSQGPYGYTF
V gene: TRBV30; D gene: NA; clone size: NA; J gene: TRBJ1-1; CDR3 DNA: TGTGCCTGGAGTGTATCTGCACTGGGGGGGAACACTGAAGCTTTCTTT; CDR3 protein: CAWSVSALGGNTEAFF
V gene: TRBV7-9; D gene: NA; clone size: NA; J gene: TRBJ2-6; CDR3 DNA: TGTGCCAGCAGCTTAGAGGACAGTTTCCTAAGCTCTGGGGCCAACGTCCTGACTTTC; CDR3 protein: CASSLEDSFLSSGANVLTF
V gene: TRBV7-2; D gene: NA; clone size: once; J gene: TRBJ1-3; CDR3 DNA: TGTGCCAGCAGCTCCCGACGGGGGGGAGGGGGAAACACCATATATTTT; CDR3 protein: CASSSRRGGGGNTIYF
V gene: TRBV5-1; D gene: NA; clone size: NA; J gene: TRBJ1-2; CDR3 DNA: TGCGCCAGCAGCCCGGAAGAAGGGGCGAGCTACTATGGCTACACCTTC; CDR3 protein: CASSPEEGASYYGYTF
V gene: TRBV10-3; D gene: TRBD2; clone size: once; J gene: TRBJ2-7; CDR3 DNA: TGTGCCATCAGTGACAGAAGGCGGGGGGCCCCTTACTCCTACGAGCAGTACTTC; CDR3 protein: CAISDRRRGAPYSYEQYF
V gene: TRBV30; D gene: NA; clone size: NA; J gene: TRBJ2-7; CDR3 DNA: TGTGCCGGACGGCGGGGAGGCGAGCAGTACTTC; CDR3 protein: CAGRRGGEQYF
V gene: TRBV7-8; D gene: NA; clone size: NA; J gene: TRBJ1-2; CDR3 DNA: TGTGCCAGCAGCCTCGCTCTGGGGCCCAACTATGGCTACACCTTC; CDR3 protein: CASSLALGPNYGYTF
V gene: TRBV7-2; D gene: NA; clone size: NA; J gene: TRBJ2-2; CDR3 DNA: TGTGCCAGCAGCTTGGGCCGGCTCAACACCGGGGAGCTGTTTTTT; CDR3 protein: CASSLGRLNTGELFF
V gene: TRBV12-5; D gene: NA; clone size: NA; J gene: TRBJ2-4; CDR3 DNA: TGTGCTAGTGCTTCCGGCGCTAGGAACATTCAGTACTTC; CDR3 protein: CASASGARNIQYF
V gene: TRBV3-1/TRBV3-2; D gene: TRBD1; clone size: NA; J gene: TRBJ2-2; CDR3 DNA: TGTGCCAGCAGCCCACCCTACAGGGGTCACTCGAACACCGGGGAGCTGTTTTTT; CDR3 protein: CASSPPYRGHSNTGELFF
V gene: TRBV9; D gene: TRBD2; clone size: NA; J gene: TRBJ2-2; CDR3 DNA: TGTGCCAGCAGTCCCGGGACTAGCGGGGGGGCTTCGAACGGGGAGCTGTTTTTT; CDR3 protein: CASSPGTSGGASNGELFF
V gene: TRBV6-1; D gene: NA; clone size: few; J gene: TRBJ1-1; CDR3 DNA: TGTGCCAGCAGTGAAGGCAGGTACACTGAAGCTTTCTTT; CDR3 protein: CASSEGRYTEAFF
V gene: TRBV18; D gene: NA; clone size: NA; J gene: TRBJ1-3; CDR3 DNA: TGTGCCAGCTCACCACCAACGGGGGGCCCTGGAAACACCATATATTTT; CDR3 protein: CASSPPTGGPGNTIYF
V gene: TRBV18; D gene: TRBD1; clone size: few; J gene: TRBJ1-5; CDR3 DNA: TGTGCCAGCTCATGGACAGGTCTGGGGGGTAGCAATCAGCCCCAGCATTTT; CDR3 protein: CASSWTGLGGSNQPQHF
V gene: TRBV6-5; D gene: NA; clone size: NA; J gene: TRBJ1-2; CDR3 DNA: TGTGCCAGCAGTTACAACCGGGGAGGTGGCTACACCTTC; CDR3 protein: CASSYNRGGGYTF
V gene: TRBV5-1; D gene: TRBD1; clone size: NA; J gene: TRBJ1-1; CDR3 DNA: TGCGCCAGCACCCAGACAGGGGGGGACACTGAAGCTTTCTTT; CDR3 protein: CASTQTGGDTEAFF
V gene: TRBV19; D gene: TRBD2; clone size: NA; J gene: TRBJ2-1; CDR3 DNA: TGTGCCAGTAGTATTGGGTTTGGGGTTAGCGGGGGGTCCTCCTCCTACAATGAGCAGTTCTTC; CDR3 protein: CASSIGFGVSGGSSSYNEQFF
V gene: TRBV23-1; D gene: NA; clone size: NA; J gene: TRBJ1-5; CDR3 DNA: TGCGCCAGCAGTCAATCGGGGGGGGCGTGCAATCAGCCCCAGCATTTT; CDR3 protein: CASSQSGGACNQPQHF
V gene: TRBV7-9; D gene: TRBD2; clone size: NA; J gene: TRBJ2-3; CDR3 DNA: TGTGCCAGCAGCTTAATAGAGGTTCAGCGGGGGGCCTTCACAGATACGCAGTATTTT; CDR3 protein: CASSLIEVQRGAFTDTQYF
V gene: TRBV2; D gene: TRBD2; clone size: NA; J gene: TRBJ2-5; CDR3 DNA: TGTGCCAGCAGTGAATGGCTAGCGGGGGGGTCTGAGACCCAGTACTTC; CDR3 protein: CASSEWLAGGSETQYF
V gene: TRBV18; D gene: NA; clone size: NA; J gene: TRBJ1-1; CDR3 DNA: TGTGCCAGCTCAGGAACCACAGGGAACACTGAAGCTTTCTTT; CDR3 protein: CASSGTTGNTEAFF
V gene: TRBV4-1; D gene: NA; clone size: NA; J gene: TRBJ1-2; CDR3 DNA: TGCGCCAGCAGCCAGCTGGGGGGTAATCAGGTCTATGGCTACACCTTC; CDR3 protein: CASSQLGGNQVYGYTF
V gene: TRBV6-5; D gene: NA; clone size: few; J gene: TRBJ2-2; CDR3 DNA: TGTGCCAGCAGGAGGCCCGGGGGCGGGGAGCTGTTTTTT; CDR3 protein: CASRRPGGGELFF
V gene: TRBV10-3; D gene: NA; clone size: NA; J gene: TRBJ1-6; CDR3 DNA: TGTGCCATCAGTGAGTCGAGGGCCGAGGGTAGGAATTCACCCCTCCACTTT; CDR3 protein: CAISESRAEGRNSPLHF